The next 32 T cell receptor beta chains were all read from a single sample in a study of T cell repertoires in cytomegalovirus infection. TCRdb ran MiXCR on the reads and lists one entry per CDR3 protein. The sample includes about 900,000 distinct CDR3 sequences, roughly 30% of them seen just once. No cognate antigen is known for these TCRs. The source was cultured CD8+ T cells from PBMCs, collected from culture after CMV antigen stimulation. The source is a human donor in good health (CMV status not recorded). Some clones in this sample may be carry-over from other donors' samples.

On this clonotype itself: The conserved phenylalanine or tryptophan normally closing the CDR3 is absent here, so this likely arose from a read error. This chain links TRBV7-3 with TRBJ1-2; D gene unclear. The V gene lost 5 bases and the J gene lost 4 bases, with 20 bases spanning the gap. Germline V gene sequence: CDR1 SGHTA, CDR2 FQGTGA. This CDR3 is 16 amino acids long. The CDR3 DNA is TGTGCCAGCAGCCGAAGCGAGGTGACGCGCCTCTATGGCTACACCTCC. Protein: CASSRSEVTRLYGYTS.

J is TRBJ1-4 and V is TRBV6-5; 8 bases match TRBD1. The CDR3 spans 16 residues. In germline, CDR1 is MNHEY, CDR2 SVGAGI. Trimming removed 2 bases from V and 4 bases from J; junction bases left unmatched: 6. DNA for the CDR3: TGTGCCAGCAGTTACCGCACAGGGGGTTATAATGAAAAACTGTTTTTT. Translating gives CASSYRTGGYNEKLFF.

The chain employs TRBV25-1 and TRBJ1-2, with 7 bases matching TRBD1. Germline CDR1 reads MGHDK; CDR2 reads SYGVNS. This CDR3 is 14 amino acids long. Germline trimming cut 4 bases from V and 2 bases from J; bases unmatched to any gene: 4. The DNA of the CDR3 is TGTGCCAGCAGTGGGGACAGAAGGAACTATGGCTACACCTTC. Its translation: CASSGDRRNYGYTF.

The chain has TRBV7-4 and TRBJ1-5; TRBD1 is a possible D gene (5 bases). With 10 bases removed from V and 2 bases from J, the gap between germline ends came to 18 bases. Germline CDR1 and CDR2: SGHVT and SQSDAQ. The CDR3 runs to 15 residues. DNA of the CDR3: TGTGCCAACAACCAGGGCAGGAAGGGCAATCAGCCCCAGCATTTT. Encoded protein: CANNQGRKGNQPQHF.

This clonotype was detected ten times or more. CDR3 sequence reads: CASSEAPSANYGYTF. CDR3 DNA: TGTGCCAGCAGTGAAGCGCCCAGTGCTAACTATGGCTACACCTTC. The V and J genes are TRBV6-1 and TRBJ1-2; D gene ambiguous. CDR1 and CDR2 from the germline V gene are MNHNS and SASEGT. This CDR3 spans 15 amino acids. V lost 0 bases, J lost 0 bases, and 8 bases lay in between.

This clonotype came up a few times. This sequence joins TRBV7-9 and TRBJ2-2, with unresolved D. V lost 5 bases and J lost 5, with 12 bases in between. This CDR3 is 14 amino acids long. Germline values: CDR1 SEHNR, CDR2 FQNEAQ (reference sequence). CDR3 protein: CASSPRVGTGELFF. CDR3 DNA sequence: TGTGCCAGCAGCCCACGGGTGGGGACCGGGGAGCTGTTTTTT.

This clonotype was counted many times. The chain couples TRBV27 to TRBJ1-2, with TRBD1 matching over 8 bases. The CDR3 consists of 14 residues. V lost 6 bases and J lost 3; bases outside the gene matches: 6. CDR1 is MNHEY, CDR2 SMNVEV, per germline (reference sequence). CDR3 bases: TGTGCCAGCAGCTTGGCAGGGGGCGACTATGGCTACACCTTC. It translates to CASSLAGGDYGYTF.

This chain joins TRBV12-3 or TRBV12-4 and TRBJ2-7; D is ambiguous. This CDR3 is built from 13 residues. Trimming pared 6 bases from V and 3 bases from J, leaving 12 bases between. CDR3: CASRTLPDYEQYF. The DNA for the CDR3 is TGTGCCAGCAGAACTCTCCCCGACTACGAGCAGTACTTC.

This clonotype has a count of ten or more. The chain couples TRBV7-6 to TRBJ2-1; the match to TRBD2 covers 9 bases. Looked up from germline, CDR1 is SGHVS and CDR2 is FNYEAQ. V lost 1 base to trimming and J lost 4 bases; unmatched junction nucleotides: 14. This CDR3 region has 19 residues. The CDR3 DNA follows: TGTGCCAGCAGCTTAGACCCAGAGGGTAGCGGGGGCCCATACAATGAGCAGTTCTTC. Residues: CASSLDPEGSGGPYNEQFF.

This clonotype came up many times. CDR3: CSAGAGPNQPQHF. The DNA of the CDR3 is TGCAGTGCTGGGGCAGGCCCGAATCAGCCCCAGCATTTT. The chain uses TRBV20-1 and TRBJ1-5; a possible D gene is TRBD1 (5 bases). V lost 5 bases to trimming and J lost 4 bases, with 12 bases between them. The CDR3 has 13 residues. Looked up from germline, CDR1 is DFQATT and CDR2 is SNEGSKA (reference sequence).

This chain uses TRBV27 with TRBJ1-1; a possible D gene is TRBD1 (5 bases). This CDR3 has 13 amino acids. Trimming left V 8 bases short and J 0 bases short, with 10 bases between. The germline gives CDR1 MNHEY, CDR2 SMNVEV (reference sequence). The CDR3 bases are TGTGCCAGCCAGGACAACCTGAACACTGAAGCTTTCTTT. Its translation is CASQDNLNTEAFF.

The chain has TRBV7-9 and TRBJ1-2; D ambiguous. Germline V lookup: CDR1 SEHNR, CDR2 FQNEAQ (reference sequence). V was clipped by 5 bases and J by 7 bases, with 14 bases between them. The CDR3 consists of 13 residues. CDR3 sequence (DNA): TGTGCCAGCAGCCCAGACCCCCGGGTTGGCTACACCTTC. Its protein is CASSPDPRVGYTF.

The chain employs TRBV27 and TRBJ2-3, with 10 bases that match TRBD2. CDR1 and CDR2 from the germline V gene are MNHEY and SMNVEV (reference sequence). J was trimmed by 0 bases and V by 2 bases; bases with no gene match: 8. The CDR3 sequence is 18 residues long. Here the CDR3 reads CASSLISGGHPSTDTQYF. The CDR3 DNA follows: TGTGCCAGCAGTTTAATTAGCGGGGGGCACCCTAGCACAGATACGCAGTATTTT.

This chain uses TRBV20-1 with TRBJ2-7; D gene unclear. V lost 0 bases, J lost 0 bases, and 9 bases lay in between. The CDR3 is made up of 14 amino acids. The germline CDR1 and CDR2 sequences are DFQATT and SNEGSKA (reference sequence). This CDR3 is CSAREAGLSYEQYV. CDR3 sequence (DNA): TGCAGTGCTAGAGAGGCAGGTCTCTCCTACGAGCAGTACGTC.

V gene TRBV20-1 combines with J gene TRBJ2-1; 7 bases fit TRBD1. V lost 0 bases to trimming and J lost 4 bases; unmatched junction nucleotides: 6. Germline assignment: CDR1 DFQATT and CDR2 SNEGSKA (reference sequence). This CDR3 is built from 15 residues. The CDR3 bases are TGCAGTGCTAGAGAGACAGGGACGTGGTACAATGAGCAGTTCTTC. It codes for CSARETGTWYNEQFF.

This clonotype was counted only a few times. This rearrangement joins TRBV10-3 to TRBJ2-1; D ambiguous. The length of the CDR3 is 13 residues. V was cut by 2 bases and J by 7 bases, with 9 bases left in between. Germline V lookup: CDR1 ENHRY, CDR2 SYGVKD. Written as DNA, the CDR3 is TGTGCCATCAGTGAGGGCGGTCGTAATGAGCAGTTCTTC. The encoded protein is CAISEGGRNEQFF.

The chain joins TRBV6-1 to TRBJ2-5; 14 bases map to TRBD2. The CDR3 consists of 18 residues. Germline CDR1 MNHNS, CDR2 SASEGT. V dropped 5 bases and J dropped 5; count of bases not matched to a gene: 13. In DNA, the CDR3 is TGTGCCAGCAGTTTATTTTTGGGGACTAGCGGGGGTCCCGAGACCCAGTACTTC. Translating it yields CASSLFLGTSGGPETQYF.

The CDR3 bases are TGTGCCAGCAGCCCTACCCTCCCAGGAGACCTCTATAATTCACCCCTCCACTTT. Its translation is CASSPTLPGDLYNSPLHF. The chain carries TRBV7-2 and TRBJ1-6, with no clear D. The CDR3 contains 18 residues. Deletions cut 5 bases from V and 3 bases from J, with 20 bases between. CDR1 and CDR2 (germline): SGHTA, FQGNSA.

CDR3 protein: CSVDVQGNHYEQYF. The CDR3, as DNA: TGCAGCGTTGACGTACAGGGGAATCACTACGAGCAGTACTTC. The chain uses TRBV29-1 and TRBJ2-7, with 7 bases aligning to TRBD1. The CDR3 loop spans 14 amino acids. CDR1 and CDR2 (germline): SQVTM, ANQGSEA. Trimming took 3 bases from V and 3 from J; bases not matched to a gene: 8.

In its sample, this clonotype was seen many times. The chain joins TRBV7-2 to TRBJ2-2, with D unclear. This CDR3 region has 15 residues. Germline values: CDR1 SGHTA, CDR2 FQGNSA. Deletions cut 1 base from V and 5 bases from J, with 11 bases between. The CDR3 sequence is CASSLGGSRTGELFF. CDR3 bases: TGTGCCAGCAGCTTAGGTGGCTCACGGACCGGGGAGCTGTTTTTT.

V usage is TRBV7-9 and J usage is TRBJ2-6; 11 positions match TRBD1. This CDR3 region has 15 residues. V shed 8 bases and J 2 bases; nucleotides not matched to a gene: 2. Per germline, CDR1 SEHNR and CDR2 FQNEAQ (reference sequence). The chain's CDR3 is CASVGQGAGANVLTF. CDR3 coding DNA: TGTGCCAGCGTGGGACAGGGGGCTGGGGCCAACGTCCTGACTTTC.

This clonotype was counted ten times or more. The chain joins TRBV7-6 to TRBJ1-1; D might be TRBD1 (6 bases). Trimming shortened V by 4 bases and J by 1 base, and 16 bases separated the two germline ends. The CDR3 runs to 16 residues. The germline V gene has CDR1 SGHVS and CDR2 FNYEAQ. CDR3 nucleotide sequence: TGTGCCAGCAGCTCTTACCTTCGGGGGGCGAACACTGAAGCTTTCTTT. It encodes CASSSYLRGANTEAFF.

This clonotype was counted a few times. V gene TRBV7-9 combines with J gene TRBJ2-6; D gene uncertain. V was clipped by 8 bases and J by 0 bases, with 11 bases between them. The CDR3 runs 15 residues. In germline, CDR1 is SEHNR, CDR2 FQNEAQ (reference sequence). The DNA of the CDR3 is TGTGCCAGCTTATCAGCATTCTCTGGGGCCAACGTCCTGACTTTC. Protein: CASLSAFSGANVLTF. Together with reference TRBV7-9 and TRBJ2-6, the CDR3 gives the full variable domain: DTGVSQNPRHKITKRGQNVTFRCDPISEHNRLYWYRQTLGQGPEFLTYFQNEAQLEKSRLLSDRFSAERPKGSFSTLEIQRTEQGDSAMYLCASLSAFSGANVLTFGAGSRLTVL.

In its sample, this clonotype was seen a few times. J is TRBJ2-3 and V is TRBV29-1; D not certain. The CDR3 loop spans 11 amino acids. Trimming stripped 6 bases from V and 6 bases from J, with 10 bases between. Germline CDR1 SQVTM, CDR2 ANQGSEA. The CDR3, as DNA: TGCAGCGTCCAAGATGGGGATACGCAGTATTTT. Protein sequence: CSVQDGDTQYF.

This clonotype was detected a few times. The chain employs TRBV7-9 and TRBJ1-6; D remains ambiguous. The CDR3 runs to 14 residues. The germline V gene encodes CDR1 SEHNR and CDR2 FQNEAQ (reference sequence). Trimming cost V 1 base and J 7 bases, with 8 bases left between them. CDR3 in amino acids: CASSLEGRNSPLHF. The DNA for the CDR3 is TGTGCCAGCAGCTTAGAAGGGAGGAATTCACCCCTCCACTTT.

This clonotype was seen a few times. CDR3 bases: TGTGCCAGCAGCGTCGGACTAGCGGGGGCCCATTCCTACGAGCAGTACTTC. Its protein is CASSVGLAGAHSYEQYF. The rearrangement joins TRBV5-6 to TRBJ2-7; 13 bases map to TRBD2. V dropped 4 bases and J dropped 1; count of bases not matched to a gene: 8. The CDR3 runs to 17 residues. Germline lookup yields CDR1 SGHDT and CDR2 YYEEEE.

The chain uses TRBV18 and TRBJ2-2; 9 nucleotides align to TRBD1. The CDR3 is 17 residues long. Germline CDR1 KGHSH, CDR2 LQKENI. J was trimmed by 3 bases and V by 3 bases; bases with no gene match: 8. In DNA, the CDR3 is TGTGCCAGCTCACCGGGACAGGGCGAACAGTACACCGGGGAGCTGTTTTTT. Protein sequence: CASSPGQGEQYTGELFF.

The chain combines TRBV5-1 with TRBJ2-5; TRBD1 matches at 7 bases. This CDR3 comprises 17 residues. Germline assignment: CDR1 SGHRS and CDR2 YFSETQ. Trimming took 0 bases from V and 6 from J; bases not matched to a gene: 14. The DNA of the CDR3 is TGCGCCAGCAGCTTGGAACAGGGGAAAGGACAATCGAAGACCCAGTACTTC. Translation gives CASSLEQGKGQSKTQYF.

In this sample, this clonotype turned up a few times. The V call is TRBV28, the J call TRBJ1-2, with 9 positions matching TRBD1. Germline trimming cut 6 bases from V and 2 bases from J; bases unmatched to any gene: 4. The V gene's germline CDR1 is MDHEN and CDR2 SYDVKM. The CDR3 is 14 residues long. This chain's CDR3 is CASRPDRGNYGYTF. Written as DNA, the CDR3 is TGTGCCAGCAGACCGGACAGGGGAAACTATGGCTACACCTTC.

This chain links TRBV27 with TRBJ1-1; D may be TRBD1 (6 bases). The CDR3 is 14 amino acids. Germline CDR1 reads MNHEY; CDR2 reads SMNVEV (reference sequence). Trimming left V 1 base short and J 7 bases short, with 13 bases between. The CDR3 DNA follows: TGTGCCAGCAGTTTATATGGGGGGCCCCTTGAAGCTTTCTTT. As protein: CASSLYGGPLEAFF.

The V gene is TRBV7-6, the J gene TRBJ2-7; TRBD2 agrees at 7 bases. The germline gives CDR1 SGHVS, CDR2 FNYEAQ. The CDR3 loop spans 14 amino acids. The trim removed 2 bases at V and 6 bases at J, leaving 7 bases unmatched. CDR3 sequence: CASSLKGSGGEQYF. The CDR3 DNA sequence: TGTGCCAGCAGCTTAAAGGGTTCGGGAGGCGAGCAGTACTTC.

This clonotype was seen more than once but under ten times. The rearrangement joins TRBV7-4 to TRBJ1-3, with TRBD1 matching 8 bases. The CDR3 is made up of 15 amino acids. Germline CDR1 and CDR2: SGHVT and SQSDAQ. Losses at the gene ends were 3 bases for V and 2 bases for J; bases not matched to a gene: 3. In nucleotides, the CDR3 is TGTGCCAGCAGCTTGGGACAGGTAACTGGAAACACCATATATTTT. This gives the protein CASSLGQVTGNTIYF. Supplemented by reference TRBV7-4 and TRBJ1-3, the full variable domain reads GAGVSQSPRYKVAKRGRDVALRCDSISGHVTLYWYRQTLGQGSEVLTYSQSDAQRDKSGRPSGRFSAERPERSVSTLKIQRTEQGDSAVYLCASSLGQVTGNTIYFGEGSWLTVV.